The 14 T cell receptor beta chains listed next were all sequenced from one sample in a study of T cell responses to AZD1222 COVID-19 vaccine. TCRdb's table, derived via immunoSEQ multiplex PCR, lists solely in-frame clones and lacks some. The profile shows around 110,000 clones, 75% to 90% of them singletons. The input for sequencing was peripheral blood, taken on day 0 of AZD1222 vaccination. Receptor source: an adult in good health.

This clone was counted a single time. The chain employs TRBV30 and TRBJ2-4; either TRBD1 or TRBD2 may fit D (5 bases each). Germline V gene data show CDR1 as GTSNPN and CDR2 as SVGIG (reference sequence). Trimming took 2 bases from V and 0 from J, leaving 14 bases between them. The length of the CDR3 is 16 residues. CDR3 in DNA: TGTGCCTGGAGTTGGGGACGCCTTCGAGCCAAAAACATTCAGTACTTC. Translated, it gives CAWSWGRLRAKNIQYF.

V usage is TRBV7-3 and J usage is TRBJ1-6, with D hard to call. CDR3 length: 13 residues. Germline CDR1 SGHTA, CDR2 FQGTGA. V lost 2 bases and J lost 7, with 6 bases in between. The CDR3: CASSLGGNSPLHF. In nucleotides, the CDR3 is TGTGCCAGCAGCTTAGGCGGAAATTCACCCCTCCACTTT.

The chain couples TRBV14 to TRBJ2-1; D gene uncertain. Germline assignment: CDR1 SGHDN and CDR2 FVKESK. With 1 base removed from V and 4 bases from J, the gap between germline ends came to 8 bases. The CDR3 has 14 amino acids. Here the CDR3 reads CASSQASIYNEQFF. The CDR3 DNA reads TGTGCCAGCAGCCAAGCCAGCATTTACAATGAGCAGTTCTTC.

The chain recombines TRBV7-9 with TRBJ1-2; TRBD1 agrees at 7 bases. The germline V gene encodes CDR1 SEHNR and CDR2 FQNEAQ (reference sequence). V lost 1 base to trimming and J lost 8 bases; unmatched junction nucleotides: 10. The CDR3 runs to 15 residues. This CDR3 reads CASSLDGRGAGGYTF. The CDR3 DNA is TGTGCCAGCAGCTTAGACGGCAGGGGGGCAGGAGGCTACACCTTC.

The J gene is TRBJ1-2, the V gene TRBV9, with D uncertain. The CDR3 contains 13 residues. V lost 4 bases, J lost 7 bases, and 14 bases lay in between. Per the germline V gene, CDR1 is SGDLS and CDR2 is YYNGEE. CDR3 protein: CASSPQVVGGYTF. Written as DNA, the CDR3 is TGTGCCAGCAGCCCGCAGGTCGTAGGTGGCTACACCTTC.

This rearrangement joins TRBV7-2 to TRBJ1-4; D may be TRBD1 (6 bases). V gave up 5 bases and J gave up 1 base, with 17 bases separating them. The CDR3 covers 17 residues. CDR1 and CDR2 from the germline V gene are SGHTA and FQGNSA. The CDR3, as DNA: TGTGCCAGCAGCGGGAGGACAGCAGTCGTAACTAATGAAAAACTGTTTTTT. Translated, it gives CASSGRTAVVTNEKLFF.

The J gene is TRBJ1-2, the V gene TRBV12-3 or TRBV12-4; perhaps TRBD1 as D (5 bases). Trimming removed 8 bases at V and 3 bases at J, with 10 bases between. CDR3 length equals 12 residues. The CDR3 region is CASARGDYGYTF. The CDR3 nucleotides are TGTGCCAGCGCCCGGGGGGACTATGGCTACACCTTC.

The chain combines TRBV2 with TRBJ1-1; TRBD1 aligns across 10 bases. The germline V gene has CDR1 SNHLY and CDR2 FYNNEI. CDR3 length: 14 amino acids. V was pared by 8 bases and J by 7 bases, with 10 bases of the junction left unmatched. DNA for the CDR3: TGTGCCAGCGTATCGGGACAGGGGCGTATTGAAGCTTTCTTT. Amino acids: CASVSGQGRIEAFF.

This sequence joins TRBV10-1 and TRBJ2-7; tentatively, D is TRBD1 (6 bases). Per the germline V gene, CDR1 is WNHNN and CDR2 is SYGVQD (reference sequence). V was clipped by 3 bases and J by 7 bases, with 10 bases between them. The CDR3 has 12 residues. The CDR3, as DNA: TGCGCCAGCAGTGAACAGGGTGGGGAGCAGTACTTC. Encoded protein: CASSEQGGEQYF.

The rearrangement joins TRBV7-3 to TRBJ2-1, with TRBD2 matching 9 bases. J was trimmed by 2 bases and V by 5 bases; bases with no gene match: 7. The CDR3 length is 16 residues. Germline CDR1 is SGHTA and CDR2 is FQGTGA. CDR3 protein: CASSPLAGITYNEQFF. The CDR3 DNA follows: TGTGCCAGCAGCCCTCTAGCGGGAATAACCTACAATGAGCAGTTCTTC.

V and J are TRBV5-6 and TRBJ1-6; D uncertain. V lost 1 base and J 4 bases, leaving 6 bases between the germline ends. In germline, CDR1 is SGHDT, CDR2 YYEEEE. The CDR3 is 14 amino acids. The CDR3 loop is CASSLRQYNSPLHF. CDR3 nucleotides: TGTGCCAGCAGCTTGAGGCAGTATAATTCACCCCTCCACTTT.

The chain has TRBV6-5 and TRBJ2-3, with 7 positions matching TRBD2. The ends lost 3 bases at V and 2 bases at J; junction bases unmatched: 8. Germline V gene lookup returns CDR1 MNHEY and CDR2 SVGAGI. The CDR3 runs to 16 residues. CDR3 region: CASSYPSSGNTDTQYF. In nucleotides, the CDR3 is TGTGCCAGCAGTTATCCCTCTAGCGGAAACACAGATACGCAGTATTTT.

The chain is built from TRBV5-8 and TRBJ1-5, with D tentatively TRBD1 (5 bases). The CDR3 has 13 amino acids. With 4 bases removed from V and 5 bases from J, the gap between germline ends came to 10 bases. Germline V gene sequence: CDR1 SGHTS, CDR2 YDEGEE. The CDR3 loop reads CASSAGWDQPQHF. As DNA, the CDR3 is TGTGCCAGCAGCGCAGGGTGGGATCAGCCCCAGCATTTT.

The chain combines TRBV5-8 with TRBJ2-7; perhaps TRBD1 as D (6 bases). The germline gives CDR1 SGHTS, CDR2 YDEGEE. V was shortened by 1 base and J by 3 bases, with 14 bases between the two germline ends. The CDR3 runs to 15 residues. CDR3 sequence reads: CASSLFQGPHYEQYF. CDR3 coding DNA: TGTGCCAGCAGCTTGTTTCAGGGGCCACACTACGAGCAGTACTTC.